The T cell receptor (beta chain) under discussion was sequenced for a study of blood T cell repertoires in COVID-19. Enrollment of patients from Seattle took place during active infection, with longitudinal follow-up. V was shortened by 0 bases and J by 2 bases, with 6 bases between the two germline ends. The CDR3 contains 14 residues. The V gene's germline CDR1 is SGHRS and CDR2 YFSETQ. The assay was immunoSEQ multiplex PCR, and TCRdb's table has in-frame clones only and misses some. The sample records some 220,000 clones, 82% being singletons. The chain recombines TRBV5-1 with TRBJ2-1, with D tentatively TRBD2 (5 bases). The clonotype comes from a woman in her 70s with COVID-19, enrolled during active disease. The specimen was peripheral blood. The CDR3 sequence is CASSLVGTYNEQFF. CDR3 bases: TGCGCCAGCAGCTTGGTCGGGACCTACAATGAGCAGTTCTTC.